This TCR beta chain came from a study of cytomegalovirus exposure and HLA in healthy donors. The table came from immunoSEQ multiplex PCR; TCRdb's copy has only in-frame clones and leaves some out. Of about 130,000 clones in the sample, 80% to 90% were seen once. The source is a young woman in good health and CMV-seronegative. Input material: PBMCs.

CDR3 bases: TGCAGCGTATCGGGAGGGCCGTATGAGCAGTTCTTC. It translates to CSVSGGPYEQFF. The chain joins TRBV29-1 to TRBJ2-1, with 8 positions matching TRBD2. Unmatched junction bases numbered 6, after V lost 6 bases and J lost 8 bases. The CDR3 is 12 amino acids. Germline CDR1 and CDR2: SQVTM and ANQGSEA.